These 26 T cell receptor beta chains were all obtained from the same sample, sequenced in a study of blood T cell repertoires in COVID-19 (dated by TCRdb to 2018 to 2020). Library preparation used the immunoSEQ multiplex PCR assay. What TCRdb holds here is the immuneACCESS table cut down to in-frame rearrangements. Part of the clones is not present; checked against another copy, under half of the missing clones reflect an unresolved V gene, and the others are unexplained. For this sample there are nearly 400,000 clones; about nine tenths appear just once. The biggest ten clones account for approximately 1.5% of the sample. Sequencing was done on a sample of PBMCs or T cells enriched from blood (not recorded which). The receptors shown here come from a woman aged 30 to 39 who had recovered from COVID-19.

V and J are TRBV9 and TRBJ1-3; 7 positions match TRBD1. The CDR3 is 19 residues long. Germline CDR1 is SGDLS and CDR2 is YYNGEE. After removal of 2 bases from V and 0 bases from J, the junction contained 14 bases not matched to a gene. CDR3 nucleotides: TGTGCCAGCAGCGTCACCCCCGGGTCAGGGACAGACTCTGGAAACACCATATATTTT. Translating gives CASSVTPGSGTDSGNTIYF.

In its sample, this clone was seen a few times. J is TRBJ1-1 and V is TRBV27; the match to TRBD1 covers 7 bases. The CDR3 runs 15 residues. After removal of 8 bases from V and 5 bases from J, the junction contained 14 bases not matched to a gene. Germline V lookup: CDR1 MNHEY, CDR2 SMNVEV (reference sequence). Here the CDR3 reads CASLKLTGPFTEAFF. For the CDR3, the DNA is TGTGCCAGCCTTAAGTTGACAGGGCCTTTTACTGAAGCTTTCTTT.

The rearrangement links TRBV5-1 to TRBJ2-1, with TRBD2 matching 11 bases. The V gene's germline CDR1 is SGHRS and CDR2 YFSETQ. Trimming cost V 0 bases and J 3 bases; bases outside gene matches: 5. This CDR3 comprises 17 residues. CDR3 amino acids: CASSLGGLAEIYNEQFF. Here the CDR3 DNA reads TGCGCCAGCAGCTTGGGGGGACTAGCGGAGATCTACAATGAGCAGTTCTTC.

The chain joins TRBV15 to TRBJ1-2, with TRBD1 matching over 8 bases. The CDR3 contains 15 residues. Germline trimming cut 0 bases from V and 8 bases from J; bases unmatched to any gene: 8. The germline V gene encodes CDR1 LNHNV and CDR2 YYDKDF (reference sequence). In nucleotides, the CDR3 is TGTGCCACCAGCAGAGAGGACAGGGAGTATGCGGGCTACACCTTC. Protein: CATSREDREYAGYTF.

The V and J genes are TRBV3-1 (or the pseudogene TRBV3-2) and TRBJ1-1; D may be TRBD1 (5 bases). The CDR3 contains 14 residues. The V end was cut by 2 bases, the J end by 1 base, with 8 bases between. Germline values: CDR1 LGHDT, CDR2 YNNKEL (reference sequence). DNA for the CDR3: TGTGCCAGCAGCCAATTGACAGCGAACACTGAAGCTTTCTTT. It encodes CASSQLTANTEAFF.

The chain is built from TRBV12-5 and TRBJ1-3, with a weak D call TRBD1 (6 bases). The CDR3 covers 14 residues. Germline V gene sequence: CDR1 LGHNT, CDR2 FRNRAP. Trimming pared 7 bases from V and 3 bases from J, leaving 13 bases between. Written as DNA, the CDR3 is TGTGCTAGTGCCCTGGGGACAAGTGGAAACACCATATATTTT. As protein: CASALGTSGNTIYF.

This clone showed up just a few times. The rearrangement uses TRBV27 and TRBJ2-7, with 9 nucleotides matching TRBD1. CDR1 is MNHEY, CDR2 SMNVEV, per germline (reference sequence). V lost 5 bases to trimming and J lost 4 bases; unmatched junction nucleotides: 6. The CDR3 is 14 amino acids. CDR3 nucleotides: TGTGCCAGCAGTCTCCAGACAGGGGGGTACGAGCAGTACTTC. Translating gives CASSLQTGGYEQYF.

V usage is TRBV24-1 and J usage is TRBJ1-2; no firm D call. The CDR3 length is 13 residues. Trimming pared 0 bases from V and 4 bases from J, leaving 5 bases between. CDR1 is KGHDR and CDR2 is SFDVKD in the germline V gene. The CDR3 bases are TGTGCCACCAGTGATTTGACTGGCTATGGCTACACCTTC. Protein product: CATSDLTGYGYTF.

The CDR3 coding sequence is TGTGCTAGTGGAGCGGGAGTAGGAGCCAAAAACATTCAGTACTTC. Translating it yields CASGAGVGAKNIQYF. The chain uses TRBV12-5 and TRBJ2-4; 8 bases are a match to TRBD2. The V segment lost 6 bases and the J segment 0 bases; nucleotides outside the gene matches: 4. Germline CDR1 and CDR2: LGHNT and FRNRAP. There are 15 residues in the CDR3.

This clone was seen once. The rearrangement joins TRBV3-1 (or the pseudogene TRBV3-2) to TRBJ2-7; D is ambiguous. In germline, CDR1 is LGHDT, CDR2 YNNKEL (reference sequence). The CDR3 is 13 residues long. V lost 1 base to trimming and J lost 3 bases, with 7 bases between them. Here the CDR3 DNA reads TGTGCCAGCAGCCAAGTCCGCGGCTACGAGCAGTACTTC. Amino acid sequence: CASSQVRGYEQYF.

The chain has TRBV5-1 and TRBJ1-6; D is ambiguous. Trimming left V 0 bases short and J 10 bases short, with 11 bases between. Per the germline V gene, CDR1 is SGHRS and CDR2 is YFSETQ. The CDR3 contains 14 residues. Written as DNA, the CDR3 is TGCGCCAGCAGCTTGGAACAGATATCCTCACCCCTCCACTTT. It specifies CASSLEQISSPLHF.

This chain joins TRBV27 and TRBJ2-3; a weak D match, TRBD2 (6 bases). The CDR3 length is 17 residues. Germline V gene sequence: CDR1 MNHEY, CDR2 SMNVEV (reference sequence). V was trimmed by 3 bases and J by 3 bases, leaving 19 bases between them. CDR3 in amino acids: CASSFRFFGGVTDTQYF. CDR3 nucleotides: TGTGCCAGCAGTTTCAGATTTTTCGGGGGAGTGACAGATACGCAGTATTTT.

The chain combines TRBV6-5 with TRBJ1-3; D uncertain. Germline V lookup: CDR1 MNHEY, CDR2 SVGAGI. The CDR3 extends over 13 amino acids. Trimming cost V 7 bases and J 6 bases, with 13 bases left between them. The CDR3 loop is CASNPPMANTIYF. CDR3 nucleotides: TGTGCCAGCAATCCCCCAATGGCAAACACCATATATTTT.

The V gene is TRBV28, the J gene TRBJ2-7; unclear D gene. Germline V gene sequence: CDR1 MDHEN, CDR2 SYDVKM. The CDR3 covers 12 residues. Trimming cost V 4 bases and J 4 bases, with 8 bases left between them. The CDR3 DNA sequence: TGTGCCAGCAGTTCCATGAGGTACGAGCAGTACTTC. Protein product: CASSSMRYEQYF.

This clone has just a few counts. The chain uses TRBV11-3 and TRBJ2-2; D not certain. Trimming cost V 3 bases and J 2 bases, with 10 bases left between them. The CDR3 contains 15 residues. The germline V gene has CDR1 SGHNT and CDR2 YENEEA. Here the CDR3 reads CASSFMGRNTGELFF. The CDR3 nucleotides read TGTGCCAGCAGCTTTATGGGCAGAAACACCGGGGAGCTGTTTTTT.

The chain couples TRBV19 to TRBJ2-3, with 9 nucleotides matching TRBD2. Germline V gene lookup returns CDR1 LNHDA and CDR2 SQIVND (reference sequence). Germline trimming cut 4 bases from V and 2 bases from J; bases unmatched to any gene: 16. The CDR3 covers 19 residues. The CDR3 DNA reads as TGTGCCAGTAGTAAGGTTGCGGGAGGGCCCTCGGATATCACAGATACGCAGTATTTT. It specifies CASSKVAGGPSDITDTQYF.

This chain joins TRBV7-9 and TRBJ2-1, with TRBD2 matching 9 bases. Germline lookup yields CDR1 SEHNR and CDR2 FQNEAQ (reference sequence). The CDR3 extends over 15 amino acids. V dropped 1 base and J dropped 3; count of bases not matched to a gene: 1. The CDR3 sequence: CASSLGSGSYNEQFF. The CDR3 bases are TGTGCCAGCAGCTTAGGTAGCGGGAGCTACAATGAGCAGTTCTTC.

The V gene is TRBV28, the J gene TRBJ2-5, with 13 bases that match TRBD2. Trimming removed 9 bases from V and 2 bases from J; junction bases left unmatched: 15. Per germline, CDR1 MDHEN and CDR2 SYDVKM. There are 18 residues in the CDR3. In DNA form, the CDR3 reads TGTGCCAGTTCTGTACTAGCGGGAGGGATGAGTGAGCAAGAGACCCAGTACTTC. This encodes CASSVLAGGMSEQETQYF.

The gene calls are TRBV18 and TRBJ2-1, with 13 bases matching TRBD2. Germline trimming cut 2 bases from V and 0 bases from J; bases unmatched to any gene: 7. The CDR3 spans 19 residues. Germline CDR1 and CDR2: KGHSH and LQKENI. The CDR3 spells CASSPAGLAGQSSYNEQFF. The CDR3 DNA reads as TGTGCCAGCTCACCAGCGGGACTAGCGGGACAGAGCTCCTACAATGAGCAGTTCTTC.

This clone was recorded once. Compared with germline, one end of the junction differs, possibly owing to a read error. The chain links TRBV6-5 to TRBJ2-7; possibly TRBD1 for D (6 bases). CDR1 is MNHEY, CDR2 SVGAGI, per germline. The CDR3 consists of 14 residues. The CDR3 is CASSYSNRVYEQYF. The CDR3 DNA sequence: TGCGCCAGCAGTTACTCGAACAGGGTCTACGAGCAGTACTTC.

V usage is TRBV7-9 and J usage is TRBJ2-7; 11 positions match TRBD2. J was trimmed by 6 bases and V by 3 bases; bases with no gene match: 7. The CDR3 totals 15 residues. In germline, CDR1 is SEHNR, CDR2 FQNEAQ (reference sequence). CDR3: CASSLSTSGIGEQYF. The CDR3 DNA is TGTGCCAGCAGCTTGTCGACTAGCGGGATCGGCGAGCAGTACTTC.

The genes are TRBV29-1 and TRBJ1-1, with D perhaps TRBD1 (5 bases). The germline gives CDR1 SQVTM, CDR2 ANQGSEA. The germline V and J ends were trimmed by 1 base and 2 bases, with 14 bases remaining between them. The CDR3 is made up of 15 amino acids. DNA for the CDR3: TGCAGCGTTGAAGGGGGCAGCACCGCTAACACTGAAGCTTTCTTT. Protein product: CSVEGGSTANTEAFF.

The CDR3 DNA is TGTGCCAGCAGTGAAGATAGCGGGAGTCTGACAGATACGCAGTATTTT. This gives the protein CASSEDSGSLTDTQYF. V usage is TRBV6-1 and J usage is TRBJ2-3; 9 bases are a match to TRBD2. This CDR3 contains 16 residues. The V segment lost 1 base and the J segment 3 bases; nucleotides outside the gene matches: 5. Germline V CDR1 and CDR2: MNHNS, SASEGT.

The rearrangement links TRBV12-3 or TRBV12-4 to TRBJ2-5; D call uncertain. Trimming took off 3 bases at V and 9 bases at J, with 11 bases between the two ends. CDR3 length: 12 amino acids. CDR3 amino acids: CASSFRTQAQYF. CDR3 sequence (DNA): TGTGCCAGCAGTTTTAGAACCCAAGCCCAGTACTTC.

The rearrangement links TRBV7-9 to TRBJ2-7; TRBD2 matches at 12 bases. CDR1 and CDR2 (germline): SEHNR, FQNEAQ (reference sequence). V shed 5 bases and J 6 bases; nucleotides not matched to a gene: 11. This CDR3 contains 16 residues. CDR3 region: CASSKSPGLAGGEQYF. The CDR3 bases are TGTGCCAGCAGCAAATCACCGGGACTAGCGGGTGGCGAGCAGTACTTC.

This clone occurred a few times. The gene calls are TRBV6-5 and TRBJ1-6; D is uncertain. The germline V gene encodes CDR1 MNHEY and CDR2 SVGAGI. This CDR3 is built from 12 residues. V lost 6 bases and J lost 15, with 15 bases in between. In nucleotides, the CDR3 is TGTGCCAGCAGCCAGTTTGCGGGCGGCCTCCACTTT. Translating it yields CASSQFAGGLHF.